This TCR beta chain appears in the sequencing data of a study of T cell responses to AZD1222 COVID-19 vaccine. General study findings and limits: At study baseline, merely more than 5 AZD1222 recipients were seropositive. Clonal diversity was possibly underestimated, and white British individuals and females predominated among donors.

The assay was immunoSEQ multiplex PCR, and TCRdb's table has in-frame clones only and misses some. The table shows roughly 150,000 clones, with around 90% occurring only once. A word on this clone: Its antigen is not identified.

Germline lookup yields CDR1 SNHLY and CDR2 FYNNEI. This CDR3 is built from 14 residues. Trimming stripped 1 base from V and 2 bases from J, with 6 bases between. The specimen was peripheral blood, collected on day 0 of AZD1222 vaccination. This receptor was obtained from an adult in good health. The gene calls are TRBV2 and TRBJ2-1; TRBD2 is a possible D gene (5 bases). The CDR3 DNA follows: TGTGCCAGCAGTGAAGACGGGACCTACAATGAGCAGTTCTTC. It translates to CASSEDGTYNEQFF.